These 32 T cell receptor beta chains came from one sample sequenced in a study of T cell repertoires in cytomegalovirus infection. Each CDR3 protein gets one entry after TCRdb re-called the reads with MiXCR. The table records around 430,000 distinct CDR3 sequences, under 55% of them present only once. Their antigen targets remain unknown. The source material was cultured PBMCs, sampled from culture after CMV antigen stimulation. The receptors derive from a human donor in good health (CMV status not recorded). Some clones in this sample may be carry-over from other donors' samples.

This chain uses TRBV6-8 with TRBJ1-5, with 7 nucleotides matching TRBD1. Trimming removed 6 bases from V and 6 bases from J; junction bases left unmatched: 14. CDR1 and CDR2 (germline): MNHGY, SAAAGT. CDR3 length: 16 residues. For the CDR3, the DNA is TGTGCCAGCAGCCCTGCCGACAGGGTAACTCGTCAGCCCCAGCATTTT. It translates to CASSPADRVTRQPQHF.

The V and J genes are TRBV7-3 and TRBJ2-3; TRBD1 matches 7 bases. This CDR3 spans 16 amino acids. Unmatched junction bases numbered 13, after V lost 5 bases and J lost 5 bases. Germline lookup yields CDR1 SGHTA and CDR2 FQGTGA. CDR3 region: CASSTISGTDRDTQYF. CDR3 nucleotides: TGTGCCAGCAGCACTATTTCCGGGACAGACAGAGATACGCAGTATTTT.

This chain uses TRBV7-8 with TRBJ2-3, with 13 bases identical to TRBD2. CDR1 SGHVS and CDR2 FQNEAQ come from the germline V gene. This CDR3 contains 16 residues. Germline trimming cut 0 bases from V and 8 bases from J; bases unmatched to any gene: 5. The CDR3 here is CASSLAGTSGEGTQYF. The DNA for the CDR3 is TGTGCCAGCAGCTTAGCCGGGACTAGCGGGGAGGGTACGCAGTATTTT. Based on the CDR3 plus reference TRBV7-8 and TRBJ2-3, the full variable domain is GAGVSQSPRYKVAKRGQDVALRCDPISGHVSLFWYQQALGQGPEFLTYFQNEAQLDKSGLPSDRFFAERPEGSVSTLKIQRTQQEDSAVYLCASSLAGTSGEGTQYFGPGTRLTVL.

This clonotype was picked up many times. The chain combines TRBV12-3 or TRBV12-4 with TRBJ2-7, with TRBD2 matching over 8 bases. Unmatched junction bases numbered 7, after V lost 6 bases and J lost 3 bases. CDR3 length: 14 residues. CDR3: CASSPGLAGYEQYF. In DNA, the CDR3 is TGTGCCAGCAGCCCCGGACTAGCAGGCTACGAGCAGTACTTC.

The V gene is TRBV12-3 or TRBV12-4, the J gene TRBJ2-2; the D is unclear. Trimming shortened V by 5 bases and J by 6 bases, and 10 bases separated the two germline ends. The CDR3 extends over 13 amino acids. The chain's CDR3 is CASSPPGSGELFF. The CDR3 DNA sequence: TGTGCCAGCAGTCCCCCCGGCTCCGGGGAGCTGTTTTTT.

J is TRBJ1-4 and V is TRBV7-9; 9 nucleotides align to TRBD1. This CDR3 is built from 15 residues. Germline CDR1 SEHNR, CDR2 FQNEAQ (reference sequence). V shed 5 bases and J 2 bases; nucleotides not matched to a gene: 3. CDR3: CASSVTGGTNEKLFF. In DNA form, the CDR3 reads TGTGCCAGCAGCGTTACAGGGGGCACTAATGAAAAACTGTTTTTT.

The rearrangement links TRBV6-1 to TRBJ1-1; D ambiguous. Germline V gene lookup returns CDR1 MNHNS and CDR2 SASEGT. V lost 2 bases and J 0 bases, leaving 7 bases between the germline ends. The CDR3 has 14 residues. As DNA, the CDR3 is TGTGCCAGCAGTGAAATTGGGGTGAACACTGAAGCTTTCTTT. Translated: CASSEIGVNTEAFF.

This clonotype was seen more than once but under ten times. The chain has TRBV20-1 and TRBJ2-7, with no clear D. Germline V gives CDR1 DFQATT, CDR2 SNEGSKA (reference sequence). CDR3 length equals 14 residues. Deletions cut 0 bases from V and 1 base from J, with 10 bases between. The CDR3 sequence: CSARDSKVSYEQYF. DNA of the CDR3: TGCAGTGCTAGAGATAGCAAGGTTTCCTACGAGCAGTACTTC.

The chain couples TRBV12-5 to TRBJ2-2; D gene ambiguous. The CDR3 runs to 11 residues. V was trimmed by 4 bases and J by 4 bases, leaving 1 base between them. Germline CDR1 and CDR2: LGHNT and FRNRAP. The CDR3, as DNA: TGTGCTAGTGGTTCCACCGGGGAGCTGTTTTTT. Protein: CASGSTGELFF.

The rearrangement uses TRBV20-1 and TRBJ2-5; D is uncertain. V shed 8 bases and J shed 2 bases, with 9 bases lying between them. This CDR3 is built from 11 residues. CDR1 and CDR2 (germline): DFQATT, SNEGSKA (reference sequence). The CDR3 is CSTTQQETQYF. In DNA, the CDR3 is TGCAGTACGACACAGCAAGAGACCCAGTACTTC.

This clonotype turned up a few times. This rearrangement joins TRBV7-6 to TRBJ2-1; 7 nucleotides agree with TRBD2. V trimming: 3 bases; J trimming: 2 bases; junction bases outside the gene matches: 4. The CDR3 runs to 15 residues. Germline CDR1 is SGHVS and CDR2 is FNYEAQ. The CDR3 DNA is TGTGCCAGCAGCTTTGCTAGCGGAACCTACAATGAGCAGTTCTTC. It codes for CASSFASGTYNEQFF.

The rearrangement joins TRBV6-1 to TRBJ1-5, with a tentative D call TRBD1 (6 bases). Germline V gene sequence: CDR1 MNHNS, CDR2 SASEGT. The CDR3 runs 14 residues. Trimming stripped 4 bases from V and 7 bases from J, with 14 bases between. The CDR3, as DNA: TGTGCCAGCAGTGGGCCCGACAGGCTACAGCCCCAGCATTTT. Encoded protein: CASSGPDRLQPQHF.

The rearrangement uses TRBV19 and TRBJ2-3, with D perhaps TRBD2 (6 bases). CDR3 length: 14 residues. V gave up 7 bases and J gave up 6 bases, with 17 bases separating them. Per the germline V gene, CDR1 is LNHDA and CDR2 is SQIVND (reference sequence). CDR3 amino acids: CASTPGLLKDTQYF. The CDR3 bases are TGTGCCAGTACCCCGGGACTCCTGAAGGATACGCAGTATTTT.

The genes are TRBV7-8 and TRBJ2-3, with D unclear. The germline V gene has CDR1 SGHVS and CDR2 FQNEAQ. Deletions cut 4 bases from V and 3 bases from J, with 11 bases between. This CDR3 is 14 amino acids long. DNA of the CDR3: TGTGCCAGCAGCTCAGCCTGGGGAACAGATACGCAGTATTTT. The encoded protein is CASSSAWGTDTQYF.

V gene TRBV20-1 combines with J gene TRBJ2-3, with D tentatively TRBD2 (5 bases). The CDR3 sequence is 15 residues long. Deletions cut 4 bases from V and 4 bases from J, with 18 bases between. Germline V gene data show CDR1 as DFQATT and CDR2 as SNEGSKA (reference sequence). The CDR3 loop is CSATDMRGIADTQYF. The DNA of the CDR3 is TGCAGTGCTACCGACATGAGAGGGATTGCAGATACGCAGTATTTT.

The V and J genes are TRBV12-3 or TRBV12-4 and TRBJ2-7; D unclear. There are 13 residues in the CDR3. The V and J ends lost 3 bases and 3 bases respectively, with 9 bases between them. The CDR3 DNA follows: TGTGCCAGCAGTTTCTATCCGCTCTACGAGCAGTACTTC. Its protein product is CASSFYPLYEQYF.

The genes are TRBV11-2 and TRBJ2-4; maybe TRBD1 (6 bases). The CDR3 contains 15 residues. V lost 4 bases to trimming and J lost 9 bases, with 19 bases between them. In germline, CDR1 is SGHAT, CDR2 FQNNGV. CDR3 sequence (DNA): TGTGCCAGCAGCTCGGCCTGGGGGCGAGGGGTCATTCAGTACTTC. This encodes CASSSAWGRGVIQYF.

This clonotype came up a few times. The V call is TRBV6-5, the J call TRBJ1-2, with TRBD1 matching over 9 bases. Trimming at V came to 7 bases and at J to 5 bases, leaving 5 bases not matched to a gene. This CDR3 region has 13 residues. Germline-derived CDR1 and CDR2 are MNHEY and SVGAGI. The CDR3 here is CASIAGQGYGYTF. The CDR3 nucleotides are TGTGCCAGCATCGCGGGACAGGGATATGGCTACACCTTC.

V and J are TRBV6-5 and TRBJ2-7; D is possibly TRBD2 (6 bases). This CDR3 is 17 amino acids long. Germline values: CDR1 MNHEY, CDR2 SVGAGI. Trimming pared 2 bases from V and 0 bases from J, leaving 17 bases between. CDR3 bases: TGTGCCAGCAGTTACGACCTAGAGCGGGCCTCCTCCTACGAGCAGTACTTC. Protein: CASSYDLERASSYEQYF.

V and J are TRBV7-2 and TRBJ1-6; a weak D match, TRBD1 (5 bases). Trimming stripped 1 base from V and 3 bases from J, with 10 bases between. CDR3 length: 16 residues. Germline loops: CDR1 SGHTA, CDR2 FQGNSA. CDR3 loop: CASSLDMGHYNSPLHF. Written as DNA, the CDR3 is TGTGCCAGCAGCTTAGATATGGGGCACTATAATTCACCCCTCCACTTT. Full variable domain (remainder filled in from reference TRBV7-2 and TRBJ1-6): GAGVSQSPSNKVTEKGKDVELRCDPISGHTALYWYRQSLGQGLEFLIYFQGNSAPDKSGLPSDRFSAERTGGSVSTLTIQRTQQEDSAVYLCASSLDMGHYNSPLHFGNGTRLTVT.

This clonotype was detected many times. The rearrangement joins TRBV7-2 to TRBJ2-5; D is unresolved. Germline CDR1 and CDR2: SGHTA and FQGNSA. This CDR3 comprises 12 residues. V gave up 1 base and J gave up 5 bases, with 5 bases separating them. In nucleotides, the CDR3 is TGTGCCAGCAGCTTAGTTTTGGAGACCCAGTACTTC. Its protein is CASSLVLETQYF.

The rearrangement joins TRBV9 to TRBJ2-4, with 9 bases lining up with TRBD2. The CDR3 is made up of 16 amino acids. The junction had 7 bases not matched to a gene; V was cut back by 3 bases and J by 3 bases. Germline CDR1 and CDR2: SGDLS and YYNGEE. The CDR3 DNA reads as TGTGCCAGCAGCGCCCTAGCGGGATCGGACAAAAACATTCAGTACTTC. Translation: CASSALAGSDKNIQYF. The complete variable domain, with remaining parts taken from reference TRBV9 and TRBJ2-4, reads DSGVTQTPKHLITATGQRVTLRCSPRSGDLSVYWYQQSLDQGLQFLIQYYNGEERAKGNILERFSAQQFPDLHSELNLSSLELGDSALYFCASSALAGSDKNIQYFGAGTRLSVL.

The sample holds a few counts of this clonotype. This chain uses TRBV7-2 with TRBJ2-3, with 7 bases aligning to TRBD2. The CDR3 length is 16 residues. CDR1 and CDR2 from the germline V gene are SGHTA and FQGNSA. Trimming removed 0 bases from V and 1 base from J; junction bases left unmatched: 4. The CDR3 nucleotides are TGTGCCAGCAGCTTAGCGTCCCTAGCGGGCACAGATACGCAGTATTTT. This sequence encodes CASSLASLAGTDTQYF.

This clonotype was counted many times. J is TRBJ2-3 and V is TRBV7-2; 14 nucleotides match TRBD2. V shed 4 bases and J 6 bases; nucleotides not matched to a gene: 12. Germline assignment: CDR1 SGHTA and CDR2 FQGNSA. CDR3 length equals 18 residues. CDR3 bases: TGTGCCAGCAGCTCCTCACCTCCGGGACTAGCGGGAGTTGATACGCAGTATTTT. It codes for CASSSSPPGLAGVDTQYF.

This clonotype has only a few counts. V usage is TRBV11-3 and J usage is TRBJ2-1; the match to TRBD2 covers 9 bases. Germline assignment: CDR1 SGHNT and CDR2 YENEEA. The trim removed 1 base at V and 8 bases at J, leaving 6 bases unmatched. The CDR3 has 15 amino acids. The CDR3 is CASSLGREGLDEQFF. The CDR3 DNA sequence: TGTGCCAGCAGCTTAGGGCGGGAGGGCCTCGATGAGCAGTTCTTC.

The rearrangement links TRBV5-6 to TRBJ2-1, with D perhaps given as TRBD1 or TRBD2 (6 bases each). The germline V gene has CDR1 SGHDT and CDR2 YYEEEE. Trimming took off 0 bases at V and 3 bases at J, with 13 bases between the two ends. This CDR3 is 16 amino acids long. The CDR3 loop is CASSLGLGGGYNEQFF. In DNA, the CDR3 is TGTGCCAGCAGCTTGGGTTTGGGGGGCGGCTACAATGAGCAGTTCTTC. Looking up the rest from reference TRBV5-6 and TRBJ2-1 gives the full variable domain: DAGVTQSPTHLIKTRGQQVTLRCSPKSGHDTVSWYQQALGQGPQFIFQYYEEEERQRGNFPDRFSGHQFPNYSSELNVNALLLGDSALYLCASSLGLGGGYNEQFFGPGTRLTVL.

The rearrangement links TRBV7-2 to TRBJ2-7; no reliable D call. CDR1 SGHTA and CDR2 FQGNSA come from the germline V gene. Deletions cut 8 bases from V and 3 bases from J, with 14 bases between. The CDR3 is 13 amino acids. DNA of the CDR3: TGTGCCAGCGGAACCTTTTGGGACTACGAGCAGTACTTC. Protein sequence: CASGTFWDYEQYF. Using reference TRBV7-2 and TRBJ2-7 for the parts outside the CDR3, the full variable domain is GAGVSQSPSNKVTEKGKDVELRCDPISGHTALYWYRQSLGQGLEFLIYFQGNSAPDKSGLPSDRFSAERTGGSVSTLTIQRTQQEDSAVYLCASGTFWDYEQYFGPGTRLTVT.

The chain is built from TRBV7-9 and TRBJ2-3; no clear D gene. This CDR3 comprises 14 residues. Trimming pared 7 bases from V and 2 bases from J, leaving 13 bases between. From germline, CDR1 is SEHNR and CDR2 FQNEAQ (reference sequence). The CDR3 DNA reads as TGTGCCAGCAACCCCCCAGTTCTCACAGATACGCAGTATTTT. Translating it yields CASNPPVLTDTQYF.

The J gene is TRBJ2-1, the V gene TRBV28; TRBD2 agrees at 8 bases. The CDR3 consists of 14 residues. V shed 4 bases and J 7 bases; nucleotides not matched to a gene: 6. Germline lookup yields CDR1 MDHEN and CDR2 SYDVKM. CDR3 DNA sequence: TGTGCCAGCAGTTCTACGGGGGGGCCGAATGAGCAGTTCTTC. Its protein product is CASSSTGGPNEQFF.

This chain connects TRBV7-2 to TRBJ2-7, with 8 bases aligning to TRBD1. Germline loops: CDR1 SGHTA, CDR2 FQGNSA. The CDR3 runs 13 residues. J was trimmed by 2 bases and V by 4 bases; bases with no gene match: 1. The CDR3 DNA follows: TGTGCCAGCAGCTGGACAGGGACCTACGAGCAGTACTTC. Amino acids: CASSWTGTYEQYF.

This clonotype was seen a few times. The chain recombines TRBV7-2 with TRBJ2-3; tentative D call: TRBD1 (5 bases). The V end was cut by 1 base, the J end by 8 bases, with 16 bases between. This CDR3 has 15 amino acids. Germline lookup yields CDR1 SGHTA and CDR2 FQGNSA. The CDR3 here is CASSLEGSLTGTQYF. CDR3 bases: TGTGCCAGCAGCTTAGAGGGGTCATTGACGGGTACGCAGTATTTT.

This sequence joins TRBV6-2 or TRBV6-3 and TRBJ1-1; 9 nucleotides align to TRBD1. The CDR3 has 14 amino acids. V shed 5 bases and J 5 bases; nucleotides not matched to a gene: 6. Germline V gene lookup returns CDR1 MNHEY and CDR2 SVGEGT. CDR3 protein: CASSEQGAWTEAFF. As DNA, the CDR3 is TGTGCCAGCAGTGAACAGGGGGCCTGGACTGAAGCTTTCTTT.